The present T cell receptor beta chain was sequenced within a study of PD-1 blockade in classical Hodgkin lymphoma. Overall study: With a 2-week interval, patients received intravenous nivolumab at 3 mg/kg. Study-level points and caveats: Complete responders' diversity at baseline resembled that of newly diagnosed patients. Possibly reflecting disease activity or prior therapy, repertoire differences have causes that remain undefined.

Concerning this clone itself: No antigen is known for it.

This CDR3 has 12 amino acids. V shed 6 bases and J shed 7 bases, with 12 bases lying between them. CDR1 SGHTA and CDR2 FQGNSA come from the germline V gene. The sample's time point: cycle 4 day 1 (C4D1), after more than 5 weeks of nivolumab. There was relapse after autologous stem cell transplantation in every patient, and there was variation in brentuximab vedotin exposure. Generated by immunoSEQ multiplex PCR, the TCRdb table keeps only in-frame clones and is missing some. The data contain tens of thousands of clones, almost 85% of them singletons. Sequences were derived from peripheral blood mononuclear cells (PBMCs), sampled before the fourth cycle of nivolumab. The sequence was collected from a human donor with classical Hodgkin lymphoma. V and J are TRBV7-2 and TRBJ1-1; unclear D gene. The CDR3 DNA follows: TGTGCCAGCAGTCCATTAGCAGGTGAAGCTTTCTTT. Its translation is CASSPLAGEAFF.